This T cell receptor beta chain was identified in a study of blood T cell repertoires in COVID-19. On the study more broadly: Donors in the United States, Italy and Spain gave samples during acute or convalescent COVID-19.

The CDR3 runs 14 residues. Germline V gives CDR1 SGDLS, CDR2 YYNGEE. V was pared by 4 bases and J by 2 bases, with 10 bases between. Sequenced by immunoSEQ multiplex PCR; TCRdb stores in-frame clones only, minus some. The table shows 180,000 or so clones, with around 90% occurring only once. This rearrangement joins TRBV9 to TRBJ1-3; D gene unclear. The receptor comes from a man between 50 and 59 years old with acute or convalescent COVID-19. The sample was peripheral blood. CDR3 sequence: CASSNRLTGNTIYF. The DNA of the CDR3 is TGTGCCAGCAGCAACCGACTAACTGGAAACACCATATATTTT.